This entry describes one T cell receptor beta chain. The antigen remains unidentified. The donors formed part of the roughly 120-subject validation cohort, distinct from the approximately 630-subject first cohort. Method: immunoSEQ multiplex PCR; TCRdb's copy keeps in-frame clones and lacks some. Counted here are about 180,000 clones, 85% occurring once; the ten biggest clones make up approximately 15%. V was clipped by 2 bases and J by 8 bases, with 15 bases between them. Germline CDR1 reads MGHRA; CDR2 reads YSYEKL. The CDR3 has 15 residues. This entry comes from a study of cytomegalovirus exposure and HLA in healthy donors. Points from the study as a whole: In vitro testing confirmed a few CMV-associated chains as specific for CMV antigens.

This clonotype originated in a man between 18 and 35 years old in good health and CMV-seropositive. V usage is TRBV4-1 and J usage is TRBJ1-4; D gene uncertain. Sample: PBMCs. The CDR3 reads CASSQLPLSREKLFF. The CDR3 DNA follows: TGCGCCAGCAGCCAATTGCCCCTCTCGCGGGAAAAACTGTTTTTT.